These 20 T cell receptor beta chains share one sample of origin, sequenced in a study of T cells expressing NK-cell markers. From its re-call of the 5' RACE reads, TCRdb lists each CDR3 protein once, without DNA. This sample contains approximately 150,000 distinct CDR3 sequences. Sequences were obtained from blood T cells: a sorted CD56 or NKG2C T cell subset, CD4+ or CD8+ T cells, or bulk PBMC T cells (not recorded which). The receptors shown here come from a man aged 18 to 30 in good health.

This sequence joins TRBV20-1 and TRBJ2-7; as DNA is missing, the TRBD2 call by TCRdb cannot be tested. Germline V gene data show CDR1 as DFQATT and CDR2 as SNEGSKA (reference sequence). The length of the CDR3 is 14 residues. The CDR3 sequence: CSARGLADLYEQYF.

V usage is TRBV5-1 and J usage is TRBJ1-1; the TRBD1 assignment by TCRdb is unverifiable without DNA. The CDR3 has 13 residues. Germline CDR1 reads SGHRS; CDR2 reads YFSETQ. CDR3 sequence: CASSLGGANEAFF. The full variable domain, with the rest looked up from reference TRBV5-1 and TRBJ1-1, is KAGVTQTPRYLIKTRGQQVTLSCSPISGHRSVSWYQQTPGQGLQFLFEYFSETQRNKGNFPGRFSGRQFSNSRSEMNVSTLELGDSALYLCASSLGGANEAFFGQGTRLTVV.

The J gene is TRBJ2-6, the V gene TRBV7-9; TCRdb's D call of TRBD1 is untestable without DNA. CDR1 and CDR2 from the germline V gene are SEHNR and FQNEAQ (reference sequence). This CDR3 is built from 17 residues. CDR3: CASSFAEGAPGANVLTF.

This chain joins TRBV7-3 and TRBJ2-1; the TCRdb D gene call, TRBD1, has no DNA to confirm it. Per the germline V gene, CDR1 is SGHTA and CDR2 is FQGTGA. This CDR3 comprises 18 residues. This chain's CDR3 is CASSLTFHGTGPDNEQFF.

The chain uses TRBV30 and TRBJ1-2. The CDR3 runs to 11 residues. Germline V gives CDR1 GTSNPN, CDR2 SVGIG (reference sequence). The CDR3 loop is CAWKVSYGYTF.

CDR3 sequence reads: CASRREAGGLYEQYF. This chain connects TRBV19 to TRBJ2-7; the D call of TRBD2 rests on TCRdb alone, since no DNA is present to check it. Germline CDR1 and CDR2: LNHDA and SQIVND (reference sequence). The CDR3 spans 15 residues.

The genes are TRBV13 and TRBJ2-7; without DNA, the TCRdb call of TRBD2 cannot be checked. The germline V gene encodes CDR1 PRHDT and CDR2 FYEKMQ (reference sequence). The CDR3 is 15 residues long. This chain's CDR3 is CASSALSGMTNEQYF.

This chain links TRBV7-9 with TRBJ1-3. The CDR3 contains 14 residues. Per germline, CDR1 SEHNR and CDR2 FQNEAQ (reference sequence). CDR3 protein: CASSREFLGNTIYF.

This chain uses TRBV6-1 with TRBJ1-4. The CDR3 has 14 residues. CDR1 and CDR2 from the germline V gene are MNHNS and SASEGT. This chain's CDR3 is CASRRGVHNEKLFF.

The CDR3 reads CASDGRSSTDTQYF. This chain joins TRBV28 and TRBJ2-3. CDR1 and CDR2 from the germline V gene are MDHEN and SYDVKM. This CDR3 comprises 14 residues.

The chain employs TRBV20-1 and TRBJ2-2; TCRdb indicates TRBD1, and absent DNA this call remains unverified. The CDR3 has 15 residues. Germline CDR1 is DFQATT and CDR2 is SNEGSKA (reference sequence). CDR3 region: CSARWGQINTGELFF.

The chain couples TRBV15 to TRBJ2-5; TCRdb returns TRBD2, unconfirmable since there is no DNA. In germline, CDR1 is LNHNV, CDR2 YYDKDF (reference sequence). The CDR3 length is 16 residues. CDR3: CATSRGLAGDQETQYF.

The chain couples TRBV15 to TRBJ2-3. This CDR3 has 13 residues. Germline V CDR1 and CDR2: LNHNV, YYDKDF (reference sequence). Here the CDR3 reads CATSREYSDTQYF.

The rearrangement joins TRBV13 to TRBJ2-1; checking the TCRdb D call of TRBD2 is not possible without DNA. The CDR3 is made up of 16 amino acids. CDR1 is PRHDT, CDR2 FYEKMQ, per germline (reference sequence). CDR3: CASSSTPSGRAREQFF.

The gene calls are TRBV27 and TRBJ2-1; absent DNA, TCRdb's TRBD2 call cannot be checked. Looked up from germline, CDR1 is MNHEY and CDR2 is SMNVEV (reference sequence). This CDR3 contains 13 residues. The CDR3 sequence: CASSPTRSNEQFF.

The genes are TRBV5-1 and TRBJ2-1; TCRdb outputs TRBD1, but without DNA this stays unchecked. The germline V gene encodes CDR1 SGHRS and CDR2 YFSETQ. The CDR3 contains 17 residues. The CDR3 reads CASSRDFYKGSYNEQFF.

The rearrangement uses TRBV7-2 and TRBJ2-1; without DNA, the TCRdb call of TRBD2 cannot be checked. CDR3 length equals 13 residues. Germline values: CDR1 SGHTA, CDR2 FQGNSA. Here the CDR3 reads CASSLEYAGPPFF.

The chain couples TRBV20-1 to TRBJ2-1; TCRdb's assignment of TRBD2 cannot be checked, as there is no DNA. Germline values: CDR1 DFQATT, CDR2 SNEGSKA (reference sequence). This CDR3 is 14 amino acids long. CDR3: CSARVAGVGNEQFF.

CDR3 sequence: CASSQRTTGPLAKNIQYF. The chain joins TRBV11-2 to TRBJ2-4; there is no DNA to check the TCRdb D call of TRBD2. The CDR3 runs 18 residues. Germline V CDR1 and CDR2: SGHAT, FQNNGV.

The chain couples TRBV12-5 to TRBJ2-1. Germline CDR1 is LGHNT and CDR2 is FRNRAP. CDR3 size: 13 residues. The chain's CDR3 is CASGLVLLNEQFF.